What follows are 31 T cell receptor beta chains derived from one specimen sequenced in a study of T cells after yellow fever vaccination. MiXCR, applied by TCRdb to the 5' RACE reads, yields one record per CDR3 protein. The repertoire holds approximately 110,000 distinct CDR3 sequences, with approximately 8.4% as singletons. This sample comprised CD8+ T cells sorted from PBMCs, obtained 45 days after the yellow fever booster vaccination. The receptor set was obtained from a man between 25 and 39 years old who received the YFV17D yellow fever vaccine.

A few counts support this clonotype. The chain carries TRBV5-1 and TRBJ2-7; 10 bases fit TRBD1. This CDR3 has 15 amino acids. CDR1 and CDR2 from the germline V gene are SGHRS and YFSETQ. The ends lost 4 bases at V and 4 bases at J; junction bases unmatched: 8. Written as DNA, the CDR3 is TGCGCCAGCAGCGCGCGACAGGGGGCGTCTTACGAGCAGTACTTC. It codes for CASSARQGASYEQYF.

The table lists this clonotype with many counts. The V call is TRBV20-1, the J call TRBJ1-2, with D unresolved. Germline V CDR1 and CDR2: DFQATT, SNEGSKA (reference sequence). V was shortened by 0 bases and J by 0 bases, with 11 bases between the two germline ends. This CDR3 is built from 15 residues. The CDR3 protein is CSARDQREANYGYTF. CDR3 DNA: TGCAGTGCTAGAGATCAACGGGAAGCTAACTATGGCTACACCTTC.

In DNA, the CDR3 is TGTGCCAGCAGTTTGGAGGGATACAACACTGAAGCTTTCTTT. Protein product: CASSLEGYNTEAFF. V usage is TRBV28 and J usage is TRBJ1-1, with unresolved D. CDR1 and CDR2 from the germline V gene are MDHEN and SYDVKM. There are 14 residues in the CDR3. V was shortened by 3 bases and J by 2 bases, with 10 bases between the two germline ends. The full variable domain, with the rest looked up from reference TRBV28 and TRBJ1-1, is DVKVTQSSRYLVKRTGEKVFLECVQDMDHENMFWYRQDPGLGLRLIYFSYDVKMKEKGDIPEGYSVSREKKERFSLILESASTNQTSMYLCASSLEGYNTEAFFGQGTRLTVV.

This clonotype has a count of ten or more. The chain recombines TRBV27 with TRBJ2-5, with D tentatively TRBD2 (6 bases). Germline-derived CDR1 and CDR2 are MNHEY and SMNVEV (reference sequence). The V end lost 6 bases, the J end lost 5 bases, and 19 bases lay between the germline ends. This CDR3 comprises 15 residues. Here the CDR3 DNA reads TGTGCCAGCAGCCTCGCCCCGACTAGGACGGAGACCCAGTACTTC. Amino acid sequence: CASSLAPTRTETQYF.

The rearrangement joins TRBV28 to TRBJ2-1; 9 bases fit TRBD2. The CDR3 contains 17 residues. The germline V gene has CDR1 MDHEN and CDR2 SYDVKM. The V and J ends lost 2 bases and 1 base, in that order; junction bases with no gene match: 6. The CDR3 nucleotides are TGTGCCAGCAGTTTAGCTAGCGGGGTAGTTTCCTACAATGAGCAGTTCTTC. Its protein product is CASSLASGVVSYNEQFF. The variable domain in full, with the rest retrieved from reference TRBV28 and TRBJ2-1, is DVKVTQSSRYLVKRTGEKVFLECVQDMDHENMFWYRQDPGLGLRLIYFSYDVKMKEKGDIPEGYSVSREKKERFSLILESASTNQTSMYLCASSLASGVVSYNEQFFGPGTRLTVL.

In its sample, this clonotype was seen many times. This chain links TRBV5-6 with TRBJ1-1; tentatively, D is TRBD1 (6 bases). Germline V gene lookup returns CDR1 SGHDT and CDR2 YYEEEE. This CDR3 spans 15 amino acids. The ends were cut back, 0 bases at V and 4 bases at J, with 13 bases in the middle. CDR3 residues: CASSLGWGAGTEAFF. For the CDR3, the DNA is TGTGCCAGCAGCTTGGGCTGGGGGGCAGGCACTGAAGCTTTCTTT.

The chain employs TRBV28 and TRBJ2-2; D uncertain. From germline, CDR1 is MDHEN and CDR2 SYDVKM. The CDR3 runs to 14 residues. V was cut by 7 bases and J by 0 bases, with 9 bases left in between. CDR3 nucleotide sequence: TGTGCCAGCACTTGGCTTCCGAACACCGGGGAGCTGTTTTTT. Amino acids: CASTWLPNTGELFF.

The chain uses TRBV5-1 and TRBJ2-7; the D is unclear. V gave up 2 bases and J gave up 2 bases, with 8 bases separating them. This CDR3 region has 13 residues. Germline V CDR1 and CDR2: SGHRS, YFSETQ. The CDR3 sequence is CASSFNPTYEQYF. The CDR3 region has the DNA TGCGCCAGCAGCTTCAATCCGACCTACGAGCAGTACTTC. Filled out from reference TRBV5-1 and TRBJ2-7, the complete variable domain reads KAGVTQTPRYLIKTRGQQVTLSCSPISGHRSVSWYQQTPGQGLQFLFEYFSETQRNKGNFPGRFSGRQFSNSRSEMNVSTLELGDSALYLCASSFNPTYEQYFGPGTRLTVT.

This clonotype was detected ten times or more. V is TRBV5-1 and J is TRBJ2-1, with 8 bases matching TRBD1. The CDR3 sequence is 14 residues long. Trimming removed 2 bases from V and 12 bases from J; junction bases left unmatched: 10. Looked up from germline, CDR1 is SGHRS and CDR2 is YFSETQ. The CDR3: CASSFRDRIEGQFF. CDR3 coding DNA: TGCGCCAGCAGCTTCCGGGACAGGATAGAGGGGCAGTTCTTC.

This clonotype came up many times. The chain recombines TRBV27 with TRBJ2-7; the match to TRBD2 covers 9 bases. The CDR3 is made up of 15 amino acids. V trimming: 4 bases; J trimming: 6 bases; junction bases outside the gene matches: 10. Germline CDR1 and CDR2: MNHEY and SMNVEV (reference sequence). CDR3: CASSSPFAGGREQYF. CDR3 sequence (DNA): TGTGCCAGCAGTTCCCCCTTTGCGGGAGGGCGCGAGCAGTACTTC.

The table lists this clonotype with many counts. V and J are TRBV6-5 and TRBJ1-2; D is possibly TRBD1 (6 bases). From germline, CDR1 is MNHEY and CDR2 SVGAGI. V was clipped by 10 bases and J by 1 base, with 19 bases between them. This CDR3 spans 15 amino acids. CDR3: CAIEKNAGDNYGYTF. The CDR3 DNA sequence: TGTGCCATCGAAAAGAACGCAGGGGATAACTATGGCTACACCTTC.

This clonotype was seen repeatedly, ten times or more. This sequence joins TRBV14 and TRBJ2-7, with D hard to call. This CDR3 has 14 residues. Germline V gives CDR1 SGHDN, CDR2 FVKESK. V was cut by 1 base and J by 2 bases, with 9 bases left in between. In DNA, the CDR3 is TGTGCCAGCAGCCAAGCGGGCTACGCCTACGAGCAGTACTTC. Translation gives CASSQAGYAYEQYF.

V gene TRBV7-9 combines with J gene TRBJ2-2, with D possibly being TRBD1 or TRBD2 (5 bases each). The CDR3 has 16 residues. Germline assignment: CDR1 SEHNR and CDR2 FQNEAQ (reference sequence). The V end lost 1 base, the J end lost 4 bases, and 13 bases lay between the germline ends. As DNA, the CDR3 is TGTGCCAGCAGCTTAGACGGGCAGGGAGTCACCGGGGAGCTGTTTTTT. It yields the protein CASSLDGQGVTGELFF.

Ten or more counts support this clonotype. This chain connects TRBV7-8 to TRBJ2-7, with 9 bases identical to TRBD1. The CDR3 runs to 14 residues. After removal of 1 base from V and 3 bases from J, the junction contained 1 base not matched to a gene. CDR1 is SGHVS and CDR2 is FQNEAQ in the germline V gene. CDR3 in DNA: TGTGCCAGCAGCTTAGGGACAGGGGTCTACGAGCAGTACTTC. Amino acids: CASSLGTGVYEQYF.

This clonotype showed up many times. The CDR3 DNA follows: TGTGCCAGCAGCTTCGCAGGCAACTACGAGCAGTACTTC. Its protein product is CASSFAGNYEQYF. The chain combines TRBV11-2 with TRBJ2-7; D gene uncertain. The V gene lost 3 bases and the J gene lost 3 bases, with 9 bases spanning the gap. The CDR3 extends over 13 amino acids. Germline-derived CDR1 and CDR2 are SGHAT and FQNNGV.

At least ten counts were recorded for this clonotype. V usage is TRBV6-1 and J usage is TRBJ1-1; 7 bases map to TRBD1. V lost 7 bases, J lost 5 bases, and 10 bases stayed unmatched. The CDR3 spans 14 residues. CDR1 is MNHNS, CDR2 SASEGT, per germline. This chain's CDR3 is CASTPGGVRTEAFF. CDR3 nucleotide sequence: TGTGCCAGCACCCCAGGGGGGGTGAGGACTGAAGCTTTCTTT.

At least ten counts were recorded for this clonotype. The genes are TRBV4-2 and TRBJ2-7; 8 bases align to TRBD1. With V trimmed by 1 base and J by 3 bases, 5 bases remained unmatched. The CDR3 contains 15 residues. Germline V gene sequence: CDR1 LGHNA, CDR2 YNFKEQ. CDR3: CASSQGQGLGYEQYF. The CDR3 bases are TGTGCCAGCAGCCAAGGACAGGGGTTAGGCTACGAGCAGTACTTC.

The J gene is TRBJ2-1, the V gene TRBV29-1, with 12 bases fitting TRBD2. From germline, CDR1 is SQVTM and CDR2 ANQGSEA. This CDR3 comprises 18 residues. V lost 3 bases and J lost 6; bases outside the gene matches: 15. The CDR3 loop reads CSVEGNLAGGLKPNEQFF. The DNA for the CDR3 is TGCAGCGTTGAGGGAAATCTAGCGGGAGGGTTAAAACCCAATGAGCAGTTCTTC.

This clonotype was detected many times. The chain combines TRBV5-1 with TRBJ2-3, with D unclear. The CDR3 runs to 15 residues. The germline CDR1 and CDR2 sequences are SGHRS and YFSETQ. V lost 0 bases, J lost 6 bases, and 14 bases lay in between. The CDR3 loop reads CASSLARTSLDTQYF. The CDR3 bases are TGCGCCAGCAGCTTGGCCCGGACCAGCCTGGATACGCAGTATTTT.

This clonotype was counted many times. The V and J genes are TRBV5-1 and TRBJ2-2; D not certain. Deletions cut 4 bases from V and 5 bases from J, with 6 bases between. CDR1 and CDR2 (germline): SGHRS, YFSETQ. CDR3 size: 12 residues. The CDR3 sequence: CASSEHTGELFF. For the CDR3, the DNA is TGCGCCAGCAGCGAGCATACCGGGGAGCTGTTTTTT.

For this clonotype: One junction end does not reproduce the germline sequence, and a read error may be involved. V usage is TRBV7-9 and J usage is TRBJ2-7; D may match TRBD1 or TRBD2 (5 bases each). This CDR3 has 13 residues. Germline CDR1 SEHNR, CDR2 FQNEAQ (reference sequence). The CDR3 loop reads CASSPRGSHEQYF. The CDR3 DNA sequence: TGTGCCAGCAGCCCACGGGGCTCCCACGAGCAGTACTTC.

This clonotype has just a few counts. The chain recombines TRBV4-3 with TRBJ2-2; the D gene is possibly TRBD1 (6 bases). Trimming pared 1 base from V and 6 bases from J, leaving 15 bases between. In germline, CDR1 is LGHNA, CDR2 YSLEER. This CDR3 has 16 amino acids. CDR3 amino acids: CASSQVGAPGPGELFF. CDR3 bases: TGCGCCAGCAGCCAAGTGGGGGCGCCGGGCCCCGGGGAGCTGTTTTTT.

The chain employs TRBV20-1 and TRBJ2-3, with TRBD1 identical over 8 bases. From germline, CDR1 is DFQATT and CDR2 SNEGSKA (reference sequence). The CDR3 totals 17 residues. With V trimmed by 6 bases and J by 0 bases, 14 bases remained unmatched. CDR3 sequence reads: CSADSRVQGASTDTQYF. The CDR3 nucleotides read TGCAGTGCCGATAGCCGGGTTCAGGGGGCTAGCACAGATACGCAGTATTTT.

The V and J genes are TRBV18 and TRBJ2-1; D gene unclear. CDR1 and CDR2 from the germline V gene are KGHSH and LQKENI. The CDR3 runs to 16 residues. With 6 bases removed from V and 4 bases from J, the gap between germline ends came to 19 bases. The CDR3: CASSLSEENGYNEQFF. In DNA, the CDR3 is TGTGCCAGCTCCCTTTCCGAAGAGAACGGGTACAATGAGCAGTTCTTC.

Ten or more counts support this clonotype. The chain couples TRBV7-6 to TRBJ2-1; no clear D gene. The germline gives CDR1 SGHVS, CDR2 FNYEAQ. The CDR3 consists of 12 residues. The V and J ends lost 4 bases and 7 bases respectively, with 8 bases between them. The CDR3 protein is CASSSIENEQFF. In DNA form, the CDR3 reads TGTGCCAGCAGCTCTATTGAGAATGAGCAGTTCTTC.

This clonotype has at least ten counts. The V and J genes are TRBV6-4 and TRBJ2-1; D possibly uses TRBD1 or TRBD2 (5 bases each). The germline V gene has CDR1 MRHNA and CDR2 SNTAGT. V was cut by 5 bases and J by 0 bases, with 11 bases left in between. This CDR3 is 15 amino acids long. CDR3 nucleotide sequence: TGTGCCAGCAGTCCGGGACCCAGCTCCTACAATGAGCAGTTCTTC. It is translated as CASSPGPSSYNEQFF.

This clonotype was counted between two and nine times. The rearrangement joins TRBV6-2 or TRBV6-3 to TRBJ2-5; D is uncertain. CDR3 length: 13 residues. CDR1 and CDR2 (germline): MNHEY, SVGEGT. The V gene lost 6 bases and the J gene lost 8 bases, with 16 bases spanning the gap. The CDR3 DNA sequence: TGTGCCAGCAGCTCCGGTACCGCGCTCACCCAGTACTTC. As protein: CASSSGTALTQYF.

In this sample, this clonotype turned up many times. V and J are TRBV7-6 and TRBJ2-5; D perhaps matches TRBD2 (5 bases). The CDR3 has 15 residues. Trimming removed 1 base at V and 2 bases at J, with 11 bases between. Germline V CDR1 and CDR2: SGHVS, FNYEAQ. CDR3 DNA: TGTGCCAGCAGCTTAGGGACTTTCAATCAAGAGACCCAGTACTTC. Its protein product is CASSLGTFNQETQYF.

This clonotype was detected a few times. This chain links TRBV4-2 with TRBJ2-1; 10 bases agree with TRBD2. This CDR3 contains 16 residues. V lost 2 bases and J lost 5; bases outside the gene matches: 6. Germline V lookup: CDR1 LGHNA, CDR2 YNFKEQ. CDR3 sequence reads: CASSQYSGRGDNEQFF. The CDR3 nucleotides read TGTGCCAGCAGCCAATACAGCGGGAGGGGGGACAATGAGCAGTTCTTC.

This clonotype has at least ten counts. One end of the junction varies from germline; a read error may be responsible. The chain links TRBV5-6 to TRBJ2-1; no definite D call. Germline values: CDR1 SGHDT, CDR2 YYEEEE. The CDR3 is made up of 13 amino acids. In nucleotides, the CDR3 is TGTGCCAGCAGCTTAGGCTCCAACAATGAGCAGTTCTTC. Protein product: CASSLGSNNEQFF.

This clonotype was detected only a few times. CDR3 nucleotide sequence: TGTGCCAGCAGCTTAGTAGGCAATAGACCCTACAATGAGCAGTTCTTC. This codes for CASSLVGNRPYNEQFF. The chain has TRBV7-2 and TRBJ2-1; D is unclear. CDR1 is SGHTA and CDR2 is FQGNSA in the germline V gene. Trimming cost V 1 base and J 2 bases, with 12 bases left between them. The CDR3 runs to 16 residues.